This T cell receptor (beta chain) was sequenced in a study of response to subunit inactivated influenza vaccine. Regarding the study as a whole: After each seasonal influenza vaccination, few new T cells are recruited, the authors suggested.

Points on this clonotype: What it binds is unknown.

TCRdb passed the RT-PCR reads through MiXCR, listing each CDR3 protein once. The sample contains 490,000 or so distinct CDR3 sequences, about 8% of which appear only once. The germline CDR1 and CDR2 sequences are SGHKS and YYEKEE (reference sequence). The V end lost 6 bases, the J end lost 5 bases, and 10 bases lay between the germline ends. The CDR3 has 12 amino acids. Here the sequenced sample was PBMCs from blood, taken roughly 24 months after vaccination. The origin of this receptor is a man aged 50-75 years who received an inactivated influenza vaccine. The V and J genes are TRBV5-5 and TRBJ2-3; tentatively, D is TRBD2 (5 bases). The CDR3 nucleotides are TGTGCCAGCAACCGACGGGGAGATACGCAGTATTTT. Translation: CASNRRGDTQYF.